Detailed here is one T cell receptor (beta chain). The CDR3 is 15 amino acids. V was trimmed by 4 bases and J by 2 bases, leaving 15 bases between them. Germline-derived CDR1 and CDR2 are SGHVS and FNYEAQ. This sample was taken from a study of CDR3 diversity in severe acne. From the PCR reads, TCRdb called clonotypes with MiXCR, one entry per CDR3 protein. This table has more than 70,000 distinct CDR3 sequences, roughly half appearing once. Sample: blood. The sequence was collected from a male donor in good health, serving as a control. The gene calls are TRBV7-6 and TRBJ2-7; a possible D gene is TRBD2 (7 bases). Written as DNA, the CDR3 is TGTGCCAGCAGCTCAGAGGACGGGGGGCCCTACGAGCAGTACTTC. The encoded protein is CASSSEDGGPYEQYF.